Detailed here is one TCR beta chain. Antigen: not known. The sample belongs to a study of relationships among human T cell subsets. General observations from the study: Over 55% of CD8+ cytotoxic sequences were in clones over 100 reads; regulatory and Th2 had few.

The T cell receptor alpha and beta CDR3 regions were amplified from mRNA by semiquantitative ARM-PCR. Tagged nested gene-specific primers were used first, then communal superprimers amplified exponentially. TCRdb ran MiXCR on the multiplex PCR reads and lists one entry per CDR3 protein. The table lists over 14,000 distinct CDR3 sequences, about 60% of them singletons. Germline trimming cut 3 bases from V and 3 bases from J; bases unmatched to any gene: 3. The germline CDR1 and CDR2 sequences are WSHSY and SAAADI. This CDR3 has 14 residues. Sequencing input: total T cells sorted from blood. The source is a man aged 35-49 years in good health. The gene calls are TRBV10-2 and TRBJ2-5, with 8 bases lining up with TRBD2. The CDR3 bases are TGCGCCAGCAGTGACGGAGCGGGAGAAGAGACCCAGTACTTC. Protein: CASSDGAGEETQYF.